The 24 T cell receptor beta chains below all came from one sample that was sequenced in a study of radiation and T cells in renal cell carcinoma. Some clones are missing from TCRdb's copy, which holds only in-frame ones; the method was immunoSEQ multiplex PCR. Of approximately 120,000 clones listed, 82% were seen once; the top ten hold approximately 3%. Indicated time point: baseline pretreatment blood. The treatment denotes: 15 Gy SBRT to primary tumor, nephrectomy 4 weeks later. The sample consisted of blood, taken from a patient whose treatment included radiotherapy and nephrectomy. The origin of the receptors is a woman in her fifties or sixties with renal cell carcinoma.

The chain is built from TRBV29-1 and TRBJ1-2; perhaps TRBD1 as D (5 bases). CDR1 and CDR2 (germline): SQVTM, ANQGSEA. V gave up 7 bases and J gave up 7 bases, with 13 bases separating them. The CDR3 contains 11 residues. CDR3 loop: CSAPRASGYTF. DNA of the CDR3: TGCAGCGCCCCCAGGGCGTCTGGCTACACCTTC.

The V gene is TRBV9, the J gene TRBJ2-6, with D unclear. The CDR3 has 16 amino acids. Trimming shortened V by 1 base and J by 0 bases, and 8 bases separated the two germline ends. CDR1 is SGDLS, CDR2 YYNGEE, per germline. The CDR3 spells CASSVQPTSGANVLTF. In nucleotides, the CDR3 is TGTGCCAGCAGCGTACAACCCACCTCTGGGGCCAACGTCCTGACTTTC. The full variable domain, in which reference TRBV9 and TRBJ2-6 provide the parts outside the CDR3, is DSGVTQTPKHLITATGQRVTLRCSPRSGDLSVYWYQQSLDQGLQFLIQYYNGEERAKGNILERFSAQQFPDLHSELNLSSLELGDSALYFCASSVQPTSGANVLTFGAGSRLTVL.

This clone was seen a handful of times. The rearrangement joins TRBV7-6 to TRBJ2-7; 8 positions match TRBD2. In germline, CDR1 is SGHVS, CDR2 FNYEAQ. The trim removed 5 bases at V and 2 bases at J, leaving 5 bases unmatched. The CDR3 has 14 amino acids. This CDR3 reads CASSPGGGAYEQYF. CDR3 sequence (DNA): TGTGCCAGCAGCCCGGGGGGGGGAGCCTACGAGCAGTACTTC.

The chain uses TRBV7-3 and TRBJ2-2, with TRBD2 matching 12 bases. CDR3 length: 17 amino acids. Looked up from germline, CDR1 is SGHTA and CDR2 is FQGTGA. Losses at the gene ends were 4 bases for V and 3 bases for J; bases not matched to a gene: 6. CDR3 sequence: CASSSHASGGDTGELFF. The CDR3 bases are TGTGCCAGCAGCTCCCACGCTAGCGGGGGGGACACCGGGGAGCTGTTTTTT.

This sequence joins TRBV9 and TRBJ2-1; 7 bases are a match to TRBD2. Germline CDR1 is SGDLS and CDR2 is YYNGEE. The CDR3 is made up of 16 amino acids. Trimming at V came to 2 bases and at J to 2 bases, leaving 7 bases not matched to a gene. CDR3 sequence: CASSVGGRATYNEQFF. The CDR3 bases are TGTGCCAGCAGCGTCGGTGGGAGGGCCACCTACAATGAGCAGTTCTTC.

This clone was seen more than once but under ten times. For the CDR3, the DNA is TGCGCCAGCAGCTCAACGATGAGGAGGGTGGACACTGAAGCTTTCTTT. It specifies CASSSTMRRVDTEAFF. The chain couples TRBV5-1 to TRBJ1-1; D is ambiguous. Germline V gene sequence: CDR1 SGHRS, CDR2 YFSETQ. V lost 3 bases and J lost 3, with 18 bases in between. CDR3 size: 16 residues.

This sequence joins TRBV11-3 and TRBJ2-3, with D unclear. The CDR3 runs 13 residues. Germline V CDR1 and CDR2: SGHNT, YENEEA. V lost 1 base and J 6 bases, leaving 8 bases between the germline ends. CDR3 sequence reads: CASSLAPSDTQYF. The CDR3 nucleotides are TGTGCCAGCAGCTTAGCCCCTTCGGATACGCAGTATTTT.

V and J are TRBV10-3 and TRBJ1-5; 7 positions match TRBD1. With 3 bases clipped from V and 6 bases from J, the junction kept 5 bases outside the gene matches. The germline gives CDR1 ENHRY, CDR2 SYGVKD. CDR3 length: 14 residues. CDR3 DNA: TGTGCCATCAGTGACTCCCAGGGGGGTCAGCCCCAGCATTTT. As protein: CAISDSQGGQPQHF.

The V and J genes are TRBV9 and TRBJ1-1, with D hard to call. There are 14 residues in the CDR3. V lost 0 bases and J lost 4, with 10 bases in between. Germline loops: CDR1 SGDLS, CDR2 YYNGEE. The CDR3 loop reads CASSVDSPGTEAFF. The CDR3 coding sequence is TGTGCCAGCAGCGTAGACTCCCCGGGCACTGAAGCTTTCTTT.

The genes are TRBV19 and TRBJ2-5; D gene unclear. CDR3 length: 14 residues. Trimming removed 8 bases at V and 3 bases at J, with 16 bases between. From germline, CDR1 is LNHDA and CDR2 SQIVND (reference sequence). The DNA of the CDR3 is TGTGCCAGTGGCAGGAGCCATACCAAAGAGACCCAGTACTTC. This encodes CASGRSHTKETQYF.

This clone was seen once. J is TRBJ1-2 and V is TRBV6-5; D ambiguous. Trimming stripped 4 bases from V and 5 bases from J, with 14 bases between. Germline CDR1 and CDR2: MNHEY and SVGAGI. The CDR3 consists of 14 residues. The CDR3 protein is CASSLEKSGYGYTF. DNA of the CDR3: TGTGCCAGCAGTTTGGAGAAGTCGGGTTATGGCTACACCTTC.

This sequence joins TRBV5-1 and TRBJ2-4; D is undetermined. V lost 3 bases and J 1 base, leaving 11 bases between the germline ends. Germline V gives CDR1 SGHRS, CDR2 YFSETQ. The CDR3 has 15 residues. CDR3 coding DNA: TGCGCCAGCAGCTCCCTCAGAACGGCCAAAAACATTCAGTACTTC. Protein sequence: CASSSLRTAKNIQYF.

The J gene is TRBJ1-2, the V gene TRBV7-2; 7 positions agree with TRBD1. The CDR3 extends over 15 amino acids. Germline assignment: CDR1 SGHTA and CDR2 FQGNSA. V trimming: 5 bases; J trimming: 4 bases; junction bases outside the gene matches: 10. DNA of the CDR3: TGTGCCAGCAGCCCTAACCGGGACAGCTCCTATGGCTACACCTTC. Translating it yields CASSPNRDSSYGYTF.

The gene calls are TRBV30 and TRBJ1-2; weak D call: TRBD1 (5 bases). Trimming cost V 2 bases and J 1 base, with 14 bases left between them. The germline CDR1 and CDR2 sequences are GTSNPN and SVGIG (reference sequence). The CDR3 contains 15 residues. The CDR3 DNA sequence: TGTGCCTGGAGTTTGGGGGAAGCATTTAACTATGGCTACACCTTC. Its translation is CAWSLGEAFNYGYTF.

This clone is a singleton in its sample. The chain links TRBV2 to TRBJ2-7; 14 bases are a match to TRBD2. Germline CDR1 reads SNHLY; CDR2 reads FYNNEI. The CDR3 sequence is 18 residues long. Trimming took 2 bases from V and 3 from J; bases not matched to a gene: 9. The CDR3 nucleotides are TGTGCCAGCAGTGAACAGGGACTAGCGGGAGAGGTAGGCTACGAGCAGTACTTC. This codes for CASSEQGLAGEVGYEQYF.

This clone appeared a few times. The chain uses TRBV10-3 and TRBJ1-6; TRBD1 matches 8 bases. The CDR3 is 16 residues long. Germline V CDR1 and CDR2: ENHRY, SYGVKD. V was pared by 3 bases and J by 7 bases, with 8 bases of the junction left unmatched. The CDR3 is CAISESPPGGNSPLHF. The DNA for the CDR3 is TGTGCCATCAGTGAATCTCCGCCAGGGGGCAATTCACCCCTCCACTTT.

The J gene is TRBJ2-5, the V gene TRBV11-2; 12 bases line up with TRBD2. With V trimmed by 5 bases and J by 3 bases, 7 bases remained unmatched. CDR1 is SGHAT and CDR2 is FQNNGV in the germline V gene. The CDR3 covers 16 residues. This CDR3 is CASSTWTSGEKETQYF. The CDR3 bases are TGTGCCAGCAGCACCTGGACTAGCGGGGAAAAAGAGACCCAGTACTTC. Full variable domain (remainder filled in from reference TRBV11-2 and TRBJ2-5): EAGVAQSPRYKIIEKRQSVAFWCNPISGHATLYWYQQILGQGPKLLIQFQNNGVVDDSQLPKDRFSAERLKGVDSTLKIQPAKLEDSAVYLCASSTWTSGEKETQYFGPGTRLLVL.

The V call is TRBV10-3, the J call TRBJ1-3, with D uncertain. V was pared by 2 bases and J by 4 bases, with 12 bases between. CDR1 is ENHRY, CDR2 SYGVKD, per germline. The CDR3 spans 15 residues. CDR3 sequence: CAISEGQSTGNTIYF. Here the CDR3 DNA reads TGTGCCATCAGTGAGGGCCAGTCAACGGGAAACACCATATATTTT.

CDR3 sequence (DNA): TGTGCCAGCAGGCCCTTGACTAGCTCCTATAATTCACCCCTCCACTTT. Translated, it gives CASRPLTSSYNSPLHF. The chain uses TRBV2 and TRBJ1-6; D gene ambiguous. The CDR3 sequence is 16 residues long. V dropped 6 bases and J dropped 0 bases, with 12 bases sitting between them. The germline V gene encodes CDR1 SNHLY and CDR2 FYNNEI.

Points on this clone: One end of the junction fails to match germline, which may point to a read error. The CDR3 region is CASSRGGSDSPPHF. CDR3 DNA: TGTGCCAGCAGTAGAGGTGGTTCGGATTCACCCCCCCACTTT. J is TRBJ1-6 and V is TRBV6-5; no clear D. Germline CDR1 MNHEY, CDR2 SVGAGI. The CDR3 loop spans 14 amino acids.

V usage is TRBV5-1 and J usage is TRBJ2-3, with 7 bases that match TRBD2. The germline CDR1 and CDR2 sequences are SGHRS and YFSETQ. Trimming took 4 bases from V and 4 from J; bases not matched to a gene: 6. The length of the CDR3 is 14 residues. The CDR3: CASSLGRGADTQYF. DNA for the CDR3: TGCGCCAGCAGCCTAGGGAGGGGAGCAGATACGCAGTATTTT.

The chain combines TRBV6-6 with TRBJ1-3, with D unresolved. The CDR3 has 13 amino acids. Germline V gene lookup returns CDR1 MNHNY and CDR2 SVGAGI (reference sequence). V lost 9 bases to trimming and J lost 4 bases, with 13 bases between them. In nucleotides, the CDR3 is TGTGCCAGTAATGAGAATACCGGAAACACCATATATTTT. Translating gives CASNENTGNTIYF.

The chain links TRBV6-1 to TRBJ2-5; D is possibly TRBD1 (6 bases). The CDR3 is 16 residues long. Trimming took 0 bases from V and 5 from J, leaving 16 bases between them. Germline values: CDR1 MNHNS, CDR2 SASEGT. CDR3 sequence: CASSEARAAGAETQYF. The CDR3, as DNA: TGTGCCAGCAGTGAAGCGCGCGCAGCAGGGGCGGAGACCCAGTACTTC.

The gene calls are TRBV28 and TRBJ2-3; 10 bases map to TRBD1. V shed 6 bases and J 6 bases; nucleotides not matched to a gene: 9. Germline values: CDR1 MDHEN, CDR2 SYDVKM. This CDR3 has 15 amino acids. CDR3 bases: TGTGCCAGCAGCCCTAGACAGGGGGCAAAGGATACGCAGTATTTT. Encoded protein: CASSPRQGAKDTQYF.